A selection of T cell receptor beta chains follows, all from one sample in a study of identical twins. TCRdb passed the 5' RACE reads through MiXCR, listing each CDR3 protein once. The data show fewer than 800,000 distinct CDR3 sequences, 7.1% seen once. The sample was also linked to a second study, of yellow fever vaccine responses in identical twins.

The sequencing sample was made of PBMCs. These receptors originate from a young woman in good health. Each CDR3 is given with its conserved first and last residue. D genes are given only for firm matches. Expanded clones are given a class, and other clones once, few, many or no size at all.

>TRBV7-6|TRBD1|TRBJ2-6|.
TGTGCCAGCGCCTCGCGGACAGGGGTCTCTGGGGCCAACGTCCTGACTTTC
CASASRTGVSGANVLTF
>TRBV6-1|.|TRBJ1-6|few
TGTGCCAGCAGTAGCTCCTATAATTCACCCCTCCACTTT
CASSSSYNSPLHF
>TRBV7-9|.|TRBJ2-6|few
TGTGCCAGCAGCTTACCCCGAGGGACAACTGGGGCCAACGTCCTGACTTTC
CASSLPRGTTGANVLTF
>TRBV27|.|TRBJ2-3|.
.
CASTSGRSSTDTQYF
>TRBV12-3/TRBV12-4|.|TRBJ1-5|many
TGTGCCAGCAGAAGTCCAGGGGCGAGTCAGCCCCAGCATTTT
CASRSPGASQPQHF
>TRBV19|.|TRBJ1-2|few
TGTGCCAGTAGTAGGGGCTTTGGCTACACCTTC
CASSRGFGYTF
>TRBV5-1|TRBD2|TRBJ2-1|.
TGCGCCAGCAGGTGGACTAGCGCGGATGAGCAGTTCTTC
CASRWTSADEQFF
>TRBV5-1|TRBD1|TRBJ1-6|.
TGCGCCAGCAGCTTAAATGGACAGGGCGATTCACCCCTCCACTTT
CASSLNGQGDSPLHF
>TRBV5-1|.|TRBJ2-1|few
TGCGCCAGCAGCTTGGGGCGTCAGGTAATGGCCCCCAATGAGCAGTTCTTC
CASSLGRQVMAPNEQFF
>TRBV20-1|TRBD1|TRBJ1-5|.
TGCAGTGCAAGACCGACAGGGCATAGCAATCAGCCCCAGCATTTT
CSARPTGHSNQPQHF
>TRBV11-3|.|TRBJ2-5|.
TGTGCCAGCAGCTCCCCGGAGACCCAGTACTTC
CASSSPETQYF
>TRBV29-1|.|TRBJ1-1|many
TGCAGCGTTGTTGGTCAGTGGAACACTGAAGCTTTCTTT
CSVVGQWNTEAFF
>TRBV12-3/TRBV12-4|TRBD1|TRBJ2-2|.
TGTGCCAGCAGTTGGAGACAGGGGACCGGGGAGCTGTTTTTT
CASSWRQGTGELFF
>TRBV5-1|TRBD1|TRBJ2-7|many
TGCGCCAGCAGCCCCGGGACAGGGTCCTACGAGCAGTACTTC
CASSPGTGSYEQYF
>TRBV29-1|.|TRBJ1-3|.
TGCAGCGTAGAGAAAACTCAGCCTGGAAACACCATATATTTT
CSVEKTQPGNTIYF
>TRBV29-1|.|TRBJ2-2|.
TGCAGCGCCCCGCGGAACACCGGGGAGCTGTTTTTT
CSAPRNTGELFF
>TRBV4-1|.|TRBJ1-2|many
TGCGCCAGCAGCCAAGATGGTCAACCCTTCTATGGCTACACCTTC
CASSQDGQPFYGYTF
>TRBV7-9|TRBD1|TRBJ2-2|many
TGTGCCAGCAGCACTGGCCGGGACAGGGGTACCGGGGAGCTGTTTTTT
CASSTGRDRGTGELFF
>TRBV29-1|.|TRBJ1-2|.
TGCAGCGTTGATCGCCCGGAAGGGCGGGGTAACTATGGCTACACCTTC
CSVDRPEGRGNYGYTF
>TRBV20-1|.|TRBJ2-1|many
TGCAGTGCTAGAGATGTGGGGGCGGAATATTACAATGAGCAGTTCTTC
CSARDVGAEYYNEQFF
>TRBV7-6|TRBD2|TRBJ2-2|.
TGTGCCAGCAGCCGCAGTAGCGGGCCGAACACCGGGGAGCTGTTTTTT
CASSRSSGPNTGELFF
>TRBV12-3/TRBV12-4|TRBD2|TRBJ2-3|.
TGTGCCAGCAGGTCCTCCGGGACTAGCGGGGTCAGCACAGATACGCAGTATTTT
CASRSSGTSGVSTDTQYF
>TRBV6-2/TRBV6-3|TRBD1|TRBJ1-4|few
TGTGCCAGCAGTCCAACAGGGGGCTCAACTAATGAAAAACTGTTTTTT
CASSPTGGSTNEKLFF